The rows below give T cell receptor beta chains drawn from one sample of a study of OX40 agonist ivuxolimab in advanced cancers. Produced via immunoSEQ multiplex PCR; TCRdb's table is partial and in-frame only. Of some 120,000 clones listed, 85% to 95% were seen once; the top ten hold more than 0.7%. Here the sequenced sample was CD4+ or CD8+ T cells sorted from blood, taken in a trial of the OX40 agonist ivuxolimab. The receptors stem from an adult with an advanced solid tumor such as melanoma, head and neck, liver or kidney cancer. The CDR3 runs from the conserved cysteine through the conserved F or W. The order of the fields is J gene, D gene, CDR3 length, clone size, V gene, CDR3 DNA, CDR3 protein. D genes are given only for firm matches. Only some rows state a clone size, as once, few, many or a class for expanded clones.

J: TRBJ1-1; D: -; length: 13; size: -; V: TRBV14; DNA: TGTGCCAGCAGCCCGGGACTGAACACTGAAGCTTTCTTT; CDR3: CASSPGLNTEAFF
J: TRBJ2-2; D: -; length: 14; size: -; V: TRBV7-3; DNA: TGTGCCAGCAGCTTATACAGATACACCGGGGAGCTGTTTTTT; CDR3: CASSLYRYTGELFF
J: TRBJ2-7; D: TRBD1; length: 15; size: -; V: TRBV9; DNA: TGTGCCAGCAGCGTAGGTTCAGGGGGCTACTACGAGCAGTACTTC; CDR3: CASSVGSGGYYEQYF
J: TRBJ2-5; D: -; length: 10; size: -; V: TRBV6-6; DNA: TGTGCCAGCAAGGGGGAGACCCAGTACTTC; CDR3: CASKGETQYF
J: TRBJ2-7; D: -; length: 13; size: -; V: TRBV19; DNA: TGTGCCAGTAGTCGCCAGGGCTCCTACGAGCAGTACTTC; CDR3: CASSRQGSYEQYF
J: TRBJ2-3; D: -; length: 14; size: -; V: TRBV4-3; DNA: TGCGCCAGCAGCCAAGATGGGGGAACAGATACGCAGTATTTT; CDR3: CASSQDGGTDTQYF
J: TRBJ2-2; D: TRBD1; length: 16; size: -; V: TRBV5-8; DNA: TGTGCCAGCAGCCCCCGACAGGGGATGAACACCGGGGAGCTGTTTTTT; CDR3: CASSPRQGMNTGELFF
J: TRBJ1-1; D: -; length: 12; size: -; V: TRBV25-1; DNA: TGTGCCAGCAGTAAGCAGGGAGTTCAAGCTTTCTTT; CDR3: CASSKQGVQAFF
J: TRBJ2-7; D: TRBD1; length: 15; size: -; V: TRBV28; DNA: TGTGCCAGCAGTCCGCCGGGACAGGCTATCTACGAGCAGTACTTC; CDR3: CASSPPGQAIYEQYF
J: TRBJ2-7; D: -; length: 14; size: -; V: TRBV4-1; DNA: TGCGCCAGCAGCCAGACACCGGCGGGGTACGAGCAGTACTTC; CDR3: CASSQTPAGYEQYF
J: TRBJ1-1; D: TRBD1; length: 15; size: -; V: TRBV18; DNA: TGTGCCAGCTCACCCATGACAGGGGGCAACACTGAAGCTTTCTTT; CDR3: CASSPMTGGNTEAFF
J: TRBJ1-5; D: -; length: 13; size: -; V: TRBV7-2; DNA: TGTGCCAGCAGCTTTGACGGCAATCAGCCCCAGCATTTT; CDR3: CASSFDGNQPQHF
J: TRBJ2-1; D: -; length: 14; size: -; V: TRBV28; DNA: TGTGCCAGCAGTTGGGGAACCGTGGCAACGGAGCAGTTCTTC; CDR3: CASSWGTVATEQFF
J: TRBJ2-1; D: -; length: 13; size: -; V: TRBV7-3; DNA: TGTGCCAGCAGCTTAACGTTCCGGGATGAGCAGTTCTTC; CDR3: CASSLTFRDEQFF
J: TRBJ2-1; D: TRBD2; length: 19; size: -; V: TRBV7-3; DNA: TGTGCCAGCAGCGAGACGGGACTAGCGGGATTGAACTCCTACAATGAGCAGTTCTTC; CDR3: CASSETGLAGLNSYNEQFF
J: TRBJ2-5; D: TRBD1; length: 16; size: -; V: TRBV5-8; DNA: TGTGCCAGCAGCTTGGGGGCAGGGGGACACAAAGAGACCCAGTACTTC; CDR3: CASSLGAGGHKETQYF
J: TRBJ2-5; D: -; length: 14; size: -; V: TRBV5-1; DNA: TGCGCCAGCAGCTTGGCCGGGGCCGCCGAGGAGCAGTACTTC; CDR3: CASSLAGAAEEQYF
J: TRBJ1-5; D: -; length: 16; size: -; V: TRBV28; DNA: TGTGCCAGCAGTTTGGGTCAGGGTAGGGTCAATCAGCCCCAGCATTTT; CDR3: CASSLGQGRVNQPQHF
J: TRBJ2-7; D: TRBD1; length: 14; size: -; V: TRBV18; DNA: TGTGCCAGCTCACGCGGACAGGGGAGCTACGAGCAGTACTTC; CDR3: CASSRGQGSYEQYF
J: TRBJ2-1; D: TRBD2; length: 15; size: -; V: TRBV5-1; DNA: TGCGCCAGCAGCTGGGAGGGAGGAAGGTACAATGAGCAGTTCTTC; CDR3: CASSWEGGRYNEQFF
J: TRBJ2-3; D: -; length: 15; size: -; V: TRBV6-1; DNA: TGTGCCAGCAGTGAAGCGCACAAGAGCACAGATACGCAGTATTTT; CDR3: CASSEAHKSTDTQYF
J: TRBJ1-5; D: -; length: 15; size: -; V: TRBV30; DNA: TGTGCCTGGAGTGTAGGGGGGCTGGATCAACCGCCCCAGCATTTT; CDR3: CAWSVGGLDQPPQHF
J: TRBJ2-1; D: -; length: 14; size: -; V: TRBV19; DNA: TGTGCCAGTAGTGATCCGAAGGCTTGGGATGAGCAGTTCTTC; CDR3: CASSDPKAWDEQFF
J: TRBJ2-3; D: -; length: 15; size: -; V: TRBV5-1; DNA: TGCGCCAGCACCGCCAGGCAGGGCCGCACAGATACGCAGTATTTT; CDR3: CASTARQGRTDTQYF
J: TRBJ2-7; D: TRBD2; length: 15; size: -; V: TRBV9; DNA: TGTGCCAGCAGCCCGAGCGGGAGGGCCGCCTACGAGCAGTACTTC; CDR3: CASSPSGRAAYEQYF
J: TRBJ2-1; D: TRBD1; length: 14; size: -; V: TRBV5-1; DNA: TGCGCCAGCAGCTTCCGGGACAGGGATAATGAGCAGTTCTTC; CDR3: CASSFRDRDNEQFF
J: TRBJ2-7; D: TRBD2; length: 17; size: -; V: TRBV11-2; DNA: TGTGCCAGCAGCTTCCAGGCTAGCGGGCCCCGCTCCTACGAGCAGTACTTC; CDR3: CASSFQASGPRSYEQYF
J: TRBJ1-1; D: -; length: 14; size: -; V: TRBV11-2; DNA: TGTGCCAGCAGCCTAGAGAGTGGGAACACTGAAGCTTTCTTT; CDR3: CASSLESGNTEAFF
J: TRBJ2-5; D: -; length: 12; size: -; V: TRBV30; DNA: TGTGCCTGGAGTCTACAGGCCCCGACCCAGTACTTC; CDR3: CAWSLQAPTQYF
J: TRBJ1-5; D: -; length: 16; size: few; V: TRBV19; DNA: TGTGCCAGTAGATCCCCGCCCACGGTCGGCAATCAGCCCCAGCATTTT; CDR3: CASRSPPTVGNQPQHF
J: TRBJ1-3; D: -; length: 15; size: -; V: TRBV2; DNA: TGTGCCAGCAGCCTCCGGAGGGACTCTGGAAACACCATATATTTT; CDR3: CASSLRRDSGNTIYF
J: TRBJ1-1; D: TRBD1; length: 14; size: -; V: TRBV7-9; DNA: TGTGCCAGCAGCCTGAGAAACAGGGGGACTGAAGCTTTCTTT; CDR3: CASSLRNRGTEAFF
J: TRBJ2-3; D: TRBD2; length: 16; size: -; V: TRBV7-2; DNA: TGTGCCAGCAGCTCTCGTAATAGCGGGCCAACAGATACGCAGTATTTT; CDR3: CASSSRNSGPTDTQYF
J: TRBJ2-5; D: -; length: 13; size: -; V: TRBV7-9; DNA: TGTGCCAGCAGCTCAGTGCTGCGGGAGACCCAGTACTTC; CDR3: CASSSVLRETQYF
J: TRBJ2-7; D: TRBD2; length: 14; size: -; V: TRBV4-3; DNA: TGCGCCAGCAGCCGGACTAGCGGAGGGTCCGAGCAGTACTTC; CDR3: CASSRTSGGSEQYF
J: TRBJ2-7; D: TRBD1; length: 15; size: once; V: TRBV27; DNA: TGTGCCAGCAGTTTACCTGGACAGGGGGCCTACGAGCAGTACTTC; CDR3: CASSLPGQGAYEQYF
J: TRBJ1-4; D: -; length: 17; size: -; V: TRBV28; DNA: TGTGCCAGCAGTTTATCAGGGCCTACTCCAACTAATGAAAAACTGTTTTTT; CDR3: CASSLSGPTPTNEKLFF
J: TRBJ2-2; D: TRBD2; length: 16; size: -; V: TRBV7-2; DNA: TGTGCCAGCAGCCCAGGGGGACTAGCGGGATCCGGGGAGCTGTTTTTT; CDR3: CASSPGGLAGSGELFF
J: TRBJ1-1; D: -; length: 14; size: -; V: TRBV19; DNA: TGTGCCAGTAGTACTCCCAGGGGGAACACTGAAGCTTTCTTT; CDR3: CASSTPRGNTEAFF
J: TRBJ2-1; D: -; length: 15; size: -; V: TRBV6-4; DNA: TGTGCCAGCAGTGACTCTTCAGCAGGGTTGCATGAGCAGTTCTTC; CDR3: CASSDSSAGLHEQFF
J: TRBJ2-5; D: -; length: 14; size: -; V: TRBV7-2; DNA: TGTGCCAGCAGCCCCTCCGGCCGGGAAGAGACCCAGTACTTC; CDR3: CASSPSGREETQYF
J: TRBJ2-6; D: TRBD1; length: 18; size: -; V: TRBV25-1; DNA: TGTGCCAGCCAAAGACAGGGAGTCAGTACCTCTGGGGCCAACGTCCTGACTTTC; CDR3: CASQRQGVSTSGANVLTF
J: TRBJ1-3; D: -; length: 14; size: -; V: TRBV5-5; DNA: TGTGCCAGCAGCTTGAGGGTTTCTGGAAACACCATATATTTT; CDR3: CASSLRVSGNTIYF
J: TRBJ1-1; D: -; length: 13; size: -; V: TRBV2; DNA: TGTGCCAGCACCCGGACACGGAACACTGAAGCTTTCTTT; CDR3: CASTRTRNTEAFF
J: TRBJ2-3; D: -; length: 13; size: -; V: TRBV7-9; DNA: TGTGCCAGCAGCTTAGAGGGTGAGGATACGCAGTATTTT; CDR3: CASSLEGEDTQYF
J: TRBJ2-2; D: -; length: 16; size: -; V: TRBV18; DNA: TGTGCCAGCTCGTCATACTCTCACCCAAACACCGGGGAGCTGTTTTTT; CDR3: CASSSYSHPNTGELFF
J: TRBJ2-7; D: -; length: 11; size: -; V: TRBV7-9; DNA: TGTGCCAGCAGCTCTTACTACGAGCAGTACTTC; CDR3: CASSSYYEQYF
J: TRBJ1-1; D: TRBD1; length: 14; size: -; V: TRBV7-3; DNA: TGTGCCAGCAGCTCCACCGGGACAGGGACTGAAGCTTTCTTT; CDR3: CASSSTGTGTEAFF
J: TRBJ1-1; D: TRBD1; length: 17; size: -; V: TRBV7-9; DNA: TGTGCCAGCAGCCCCCATCCGGGACAGGGCATGAACACTGAAGCTTTCTTT; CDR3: CASSPHPGQGMNTEAFF
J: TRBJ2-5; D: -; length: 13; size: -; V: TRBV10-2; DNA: TGCGCCAGCAGGAACAGCGCCCAAGAGACCCAGTACTTC; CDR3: CASRNSAQETQYF